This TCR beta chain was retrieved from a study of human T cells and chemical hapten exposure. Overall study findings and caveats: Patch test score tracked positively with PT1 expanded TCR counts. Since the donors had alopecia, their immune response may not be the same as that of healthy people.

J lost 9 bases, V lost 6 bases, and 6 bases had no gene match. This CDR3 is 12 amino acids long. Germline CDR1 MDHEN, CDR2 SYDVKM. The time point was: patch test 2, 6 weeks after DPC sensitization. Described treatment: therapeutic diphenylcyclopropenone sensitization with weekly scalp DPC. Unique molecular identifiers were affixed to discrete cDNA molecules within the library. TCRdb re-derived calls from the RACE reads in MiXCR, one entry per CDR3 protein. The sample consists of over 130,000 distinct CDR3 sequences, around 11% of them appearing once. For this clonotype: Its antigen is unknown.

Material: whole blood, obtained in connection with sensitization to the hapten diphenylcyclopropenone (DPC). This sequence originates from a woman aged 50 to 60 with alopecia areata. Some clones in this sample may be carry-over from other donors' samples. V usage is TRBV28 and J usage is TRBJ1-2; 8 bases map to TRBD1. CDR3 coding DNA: TGTGCCAGCAGCTCCGGACAGGGACGCTACACCTTC. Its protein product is CASSSGQGRYTF.